What follows are 5 T cell receptor beta chains derived from one specimen sequenced in a study. TCRdb re-called the RT-PCR reads with MiXCR, one entry per CDR3 protein. The profile covers hundreds of thousands of distinct CDR3 sequences, with 14% appearing a single time and 3.6% taken by the ten largest. The sequenced sample was memory CD4+ T cells from blood. These receptors were collected from a female donor in good health, serving as a healthy control.

This clonotype was found a few times. V gene TRBV4-3 combines with J gene TRBJ2-1; possibly TRBD2 for D (6 bases). Germline V gives CDR1 LGHNA, CDR2 YSLEER. V lost 4 bases to trimming and J lost 3 bases, with 16 bases between them. There are 16 residues in the CDR3. CDR3 coding DNA: TGCGCCAGCAGCCTGGAAGCGGGCCACCTCTACAATGAGCAGTTCTTC. Residues: CASSLEAGHLYNEQFF.

The sample holds many counts of this clonotype. The rearrangement uses TRBV27 and TRBJ2-4; 7 bases are shared with TRBD1. The CDR3 length is 15 residues. V gave up 6 bases and J gave up 0 bases; unmatched junction bases: 5. Germline V gives CDR1 MNHEY, CDR2 SMNVEV (reference sequence). For the CDR3, the DNA is TGTGCCAGCAGGTACAGGGGCTTAGCCAAAAACATTCAGTACTTC. Protein product: CASRYRGLAKNIQYF.

The chain recombines TRBV20-1 with TRBJ2-7; 10 positions agree with TRBD2. V was clipped by 6 bases and J by 0 bases; unmatched bases: 2. Germline CDR1 and CDR2: DFQATT and SNEGSKA (reference sequence). The CDR3 runs 13 residues. The chain's CDR3 is CSALAGFSYEQYF. The CDR3 DNA reads TGCAGTGCACTAGCGGGGTTCTCCTACGAGCAGTACTTC.

The J gene is TRBJ1-1, the V gene TRBV7-8; TRBD1 agrees at 8 bases. With V trimmed by 5 bases and J by 5 bases, 7 bases remained unmatched. The V gene's germline CDR1 is SGHVS and CDR2 FQNEAQ. The CDR3 has 14 amino acids. The CDR3 loop is CASSTGGARTEAFF. The CDR3, as DNA: TGTGCCAGCAGCACAGGGGGGGCGCGGACTGAAGCTTTCTTT.

This clonotype was found a few times. V gene TRBV27 combines with J gene TRBJ2-2; D is perhaps TRBD1 (5 bases). This CDR3 has 15 residues. Trimming took 3 bases from V and 0 from J, leaving 8 bases between them. From germline, CDR1 is MNHEY and CDR2 SMNVEV (reference sequence). CDR3 amino acids: CASSFRTSNTGELFF. DNA for the CDR3: TGTGCCAGCAGTTTTAGGACATCGAACACCGGGGAGCTGTTTTTT.